The rows below give T cell receptor beta chains drawn from one sample of a study of blood T cell repertoires in COVID-19. Here immunoSEQ multiplex PCR was the method, and the copy in TCRdb shows in-frame clones only, minus some. The sample carries 180,000 or so clones, about 86% recorded once. Sequencing was carried out using peripheral blood. The receptor set was obtained from a man aged 60-69 years with acute or convalescent COVID-19. CDR3s include the opening cysteine and the closing phenylalanine or tryptophan. The D gene is left open where the match is weak. A clone size is listed for some rows: how often the clone was seen (once, few, many), or a class if it is expanded.

V gene: TRBV9; clone size: -; J gene: TRBJ2-7; D gene: -; CDR3 DNA: TGTGCCAGCAGCTACGAGCCGGGGGGCAACGAGCAGTACTTC; CDR3 protein: CASSYEPGGNEQYF
V gene: TRBV7-8; clone size: -; J gene: TRBJ2-1; D gene: TRBD2; CDR3 DNA: TGTGCCAGCAGCTTAGGGGCGGGAGGATCAATTAGCTCCTACAATGAGCAGTTCTTC; CDR3 protein: CASSLGAGGSISSYNEQFF
V gene: TRBV24-1; clone size: -; J gene: TRBJ2-6; D gene: -; CDR3 DNA: TGTGCCACCAGTGAATACAGGGCTGGGGCCAACGTCCTGACTTTC; CDR3 protein: CATSEYRAGANVLTF
V gene: TRBV24-1; clone size: -; J gene: TRBJ2-2; D gene: TRBD1; CDR3 DNA: TGTGCCACCAGTGAACTCGGGACAGGGGGAAACGGGGAGCTGTTTTTT; CDR3 protein: CATSELGTGGNGELFF
V gene: TRBV2; clone size: -; J gene: TRBJ2-7; D gene: -; CDR3 DNA: TGTGCCAGCAGTGAGGTGTCGTTCGGGACACCCTACGAGCAGTACTTC; CDR3 protein: CASSEVSFGTPYEQYF
V gene: TRBV19; clone size: -; J gene: TRBJ2-3; D gene: -; CDR3 DNA: TGTGCCAGTAGTATAGGGGGGGTCGGCACAGATACGCAGTATTTT; CDR3 protein: CASSIGGVGTDTQYF
V gene: TRBV7-9; clone size: -; J gene: TRBJ2-5; D gene: TRBD1; CDR3 DNA: TGTGCCAGCAGCCGAGGACAGGGCCAAGAGACCCAGTACTTC; CDR3 protein: CASSRGQGQETQYF
V gene: TRBV9; clone size: -; J gene: TRBJ2-3; D gene: TRBD2; CDR3 DNA: TGTGCCAGCAGCGTGCGCGGGAGCTCTATAGGAGATACGCAGTATTTT; CDR3 protein: CASSVRGSSIGDTQYF
V gene: TRBV6-4; clone size: -; J gene: TRBJ1-5; D gene: -; CDR3 DNA: TGTGCCAGCAGTGACAGGAGCCGTTCTTATAGCAATCAGCCCCAGCATTTT; CDR3 protein: CASSDRSRSYSNQPQHF
V gene: TRBV11-2; clone size: -; J gene: TRBJ1-5; D gene: -; CDR3 DNA: TGTGCCAGCAGCCCATTGGGGAGAGGCAATCAGCCCCAGCATTTT; CDR3 protein: CASSPLGRGNQPQHF
V gene: TRBV18; clone size: once; J gene: TRBJ1-5; D gene: -; CDR3 DNA: TGTGCCAGCTCACCAATAGGATCAGGGAACAATCAGCCCCAGCATTTT; CDR3 protein: CASSPIGSGNNQPQHF
V gene: TRBV5-1; clone size: -; J gene: TRBJ2-1; D gene: TRBD2; CDR3 DNA: TGCGCCAGCAGCCAATTAGCGGGGACAACAGAGCAGTTCTTC; CDR3 protein: CASSQLAGTTEQFF
V gene: TRBV11-2; clone size: -; J gene: TRBJ2-7; D gene: TRBD1; CDR3 DNA: TGTGCCAGCAGATACAGGACAGGGCGTGGGTACTTC; CDR3 protein: CASRYRTGRGYF
V gene: TRBV18; clone size: once; J gene: TRBJ2-2; D gene: TRBD2; CDR3 DNA: TGTGCCAGCTCCTCGACTAGCGGGAGGCCCGGGGAGCTGTTTTTT; CDR3 protein: CASSSTSGRPGELFF
V gene: TRBV6-5; clone size: -; J gene: TRBJ2-3; D gene: -; CDR3 DNA: TGTGCCAGCAGAGCACTAGGGCCAGATACGCAGTATTTT; CDR3 protein: CASRALGPDTQYF
V gene: TRBV6-5; clone size: -; J gene: TRBJ2-3; D gene: -; CDR3 DNA: TGTGCCAGCAGCCAGGCAGATACGCAGTATTTT; CDR3 protein: CASSQADTQYF
V gene: TRBV27; clone size: once; J gene: TRBJ1-1; D gene: -; CDR3 DNA: TGTGCCAGCAGTTTAAACAGGGATACTGAAGCTTTCTTT; CDR3 protein: CASSLNRDTEAFF
V gene: TRBV28; clone size: -; J gene: TRBJ1-2; D gene: -; CDR3 DNA: TGTGCCAGCAGTCCAGCCCAGGCCTATGGCTACACCTTC; CDR3 protein: CASSPAQAYGYTF
V gene: TRBV19; clone size: -; J gene: TRBJ2-3; D gene: -; CDR3 DNA: TGTGCCAGTGGAATGAGGGGGTGGGGAACAGATACGCAGTATTTT; CDR3 protein: CASGMRGWGTDTQYF
V gene: TRBV23-1; clone size: -; J gene: TRBJ2-1; D gene: -; CDR3 DNA: TGCGCCAGCAGTCACTGGCAGAACAATGAGCAGTTCTTC; CDR3 protein: CASSHWQNNEQFF
V gene: TRBV19; clone size: -; J gene: TRBJ1-1; D gene: -; CDR3 DNA: TGTGCCAGTAGTATAACGACAGGTCCGGGGAGCGCTGAAGCTTTCTTT; CDR3 protein: CASSITTGPGSAEAFF
V gene: TRBV11-2; clone size: -; J gene: TRBJ1-4; D gene: -; CDR3 DNA: TGTGCCAGCAGCATAGAGGGACCGGGAGGAAAACTGTTTTTT; CDR3 protein: CASSIEGPGGKLFF
V gene: TRBV27; clone size: -; J gene: TRBJ1-1; D gene: TRBD1; CDR3 DNA: TGTGCCAGCAGTGCCGGGACAGGGAAAATGAACACTGAAGCTTTCTTT; CDR3 protein: CASSAGTGKMNTEAFF
V gene: TRBV18; clone size: -; J gene: TRBJ2-7; D gene: TRBD2; CDR3 DNA: TGTGCCAGCTCACCCCTAGCGGGAGGGTCCTACGAGCAGTACTTC; CDR3 protein: CASSPLAGGSYEQYF
V gene: TRBV27; clone size: once; J gene: TRBJ1-2; D gene: TRBD1; CDR3 DNA: TGTGCCAGCAGGGAACCGGGACAGGGGAATGGCTACACCTTC; CDR3 protein: CASREPGQGNGYTF
V gene: TRBV27; clone size: few; J gene: TRBJ2-2; D gene: TRBD1; CDR3 DNA: TGTGCCAGCAGTTTGCGGCGCGGGACAGGGGGACTGGACACCGGGGAGCTGTTTTTT; CDR3 protein: CASSLRRGTGGLDTGELFF
V gene: TRBV30; clone size: -; J gene: TRBJ1-3; D gene: -; CDR3 DNA: TGTGCCTGGAGTGGATCAGGGATTGGAAACACCATATATTTT; CDR3 protein: CAWSGSGIGNTIYF
V gene: TRBV4-1; clone size: few; J gene: TRBJ1-4; D gene: -; CDR3 DNA: TGCGCCAGCAGCCACGTAAGCAAGAAACTGTTTTTT; CDR3 protein: CASSHVSKKLFF
V gene: TRBV28; clone size: once; J gene: TRBJ1-2; D gene: -; CDR3 DNA: TGTGCCAGCAGTGGGGGCTTTAACTATGGCTACACCTTC; CDR3 protein: CASSGGFNYGYTF
V gene: TRBV28; clone size: -; J gene: TRBJ1-2; D gene: -; CDR3 DNA: TGTGCCAGCACCTCTCCCGGGATGGTTGGCTACACCTTC; CDR3 protein: CASTSPGMVGYTF
V gene: TRBV6-2/TRBV6-3; clone size: -; J gene: TRBJ2-7; D gene: -; CDR3 DNA: TGTGCCAGCAGTTATGAACGGAGGTGGGCCTACGAGCAGTACTTC; CDR3 protein: CASSYERRWAYEQYF
V gene: TRBV13; clone size: -; J gene: TRBJ2-1; D gene: TRBD2; CDR3 DNA: TGTGCCAGCAGCTTAGGCCTAATTCGGACTAGCGGGATAGGAGAGCAGTTCTTC; CDR3 protein: CASSLGLIRTSGIGEQFF
V gene: TRBV19; clone size: -; J gene: TRBJ1-5; D gene: -; CDR3 DNA: TGTGCCAGTAGTATACGGGGGGGCTATAGCAATCAGCCCCAGCATTTT; CDR3 protein: CASSIRGGYSNQPQHF
V gene: TRBV5-4; clone size: -; J gene: TRBJ2-5; D gene: -; CDR3 DNA: TGTGCCAGCAGCTCGCAGGGGCAAGAGACCCAGTACTTC; CDR3 protein: CASSSQGQETQYF
V gene: TRBV11-1; clone size: -; J gene: TRBJ2-3; D gene: TRBD2; CDR3 DNA: TGTGCCAGCAGCCCGCGAGCGGGACCCCGGGATACGCAGTATTTT; CDR3 protein: CASSPRAGPRDTQYF
V gene: TRBV5-1; clone size: -; J gene: TRBJ1-2; D gene: -; CDR3 DNA: TGCGCCAGCAATTGGGGGGGATCGAACTATGGCTACACCTTC; CDR3 protein: CASNWGGSNYGYTF
V gene: TRBV18; clone size: once; J gene: TRBJ1-1; D gene: -; CDR3 DNA: TGTGCCAGCTCACCACAGAATGCAGGACAACGCACTGAAGCTTTCTTT; CDR3 protein: CASSPQNAGQRTEAFF
V gene: TRBV5-1; clone size: -; J gene: TRBJ2-1; D gene: TRBD1; CDR3 DNA: TGCGCCAGCACCCTTTCGGACAGGACCTACAATGAGCAGTTCTTC; CDR3 protein: CASTLSDRTYNEQFF
V gene: TRBV24-1; clone size: -; J gene: TRBJ2-7; D gene: TRBD2; CDR3 DNA: TGTGCCACCGGACTAGCCGGGATCAACGAGCAGTACTTC; CDR3 protein: CATGLAGINEQYF
V gene: TRBV15; clone size: -; J gene: TRBJ2-7; D gene: -; CDR3 DNA: TGTGCCACCAGCAGGGCCCCTATCCCTCCCGGGTTCTCCTACGAGCAGTACTTC; CDR3 protein: CATSRAPIPPGFSYEQYF
V gene: TRBV5-4; clone size: few; J gene: TRBJ2-1; D gene: TRBD1; CDR3 DNA: TGTGCCAGCAGCTTCAGGACAGGGGGTAATGAGCAGTTCTTC; CDR3 protein: CASSFRTGGNEQFF
V gene: TRBV19; clone size: -; J gene: TRBJ1-5; D gene: TRBD1; CDR3 DNA: TGTGCCAGTAGTTCCCCCGCGCCGAGGACAGGGTATTATCAGCCCCAGCATTTT; CDR3 protein: CASSSPAPRTGYYQPQHF
V gene: TRBV30; clone size: -; J gene: TRBJ2-7; D gene: -; CDR3 DNA: TGTGCCTGGAGGTCAGGGCTGAACGAGCAGTACTTC; CDR3 protein: CAWRSGLNEQYF
V gene: TRBV30; clone size: -; J gene: TRBJ2-2; D gene: TRBD2; CDR3 DNA: TGTGCCTGGGACAACACCCTGAGCGGGAGGCCCGGGGAGCTGTTTTTT; CDR3 protein: CAWDNTLSGRPGELFF
V gene: TRBV2; clone size: -; J gene: TRBJ1-5; D gene: -; CDR3 DNA: TGTGCCAGCAGCCGACAGCAACAGCCCCAGCATTTT; CDR3 protein: CASSRQQQPQHF
V gene: TRBV11-3; clone size: -; J gene: TRBJ2-7; D gene: TRBD1; CDR3 DNA: TGTGCCAGCAGCTCAAGGTATGCCGGGACAGCCTCCTACGAGCAGTACTTC; CDR3 protein: CASSSRYAGTASYEQYF
V gene: TRBV7-8; clone size: -; J gene: TRBJ1-5; D gene: -; CDR3 DNA: TGTGCCAGCAGCCATCGGGGAGGGGGAAGCAATCAGCCCCAGCATTTT; CDR3 protein: CASSHRGGGSNQPQHF
V gene: TRBV6-6; clone size: -; J gene: TRBJ2-7; D gene: -; CDR3 DNA: TGTGCCAGCAGTAGGGGGAATTCCTACGAGCAGTACTTC; CDR3 protein: CASSRGNSYEQYF
V gene: TRBV30; clone size: few; J gene: TRBJ1-5; D gene: -; CDR3 DNA: TGTGCCTGGAGTGGTGGCGGCGGCAATCAGCCCCAGCATTTT; CDR3 protein: CAWSGGGGNQPQHF
V gene: TRBV6-5; clone size: few; J gene: TRBJ2-1; D gene: -; CDR3 DNA: TGTGCCAGGGGCAGTCCCAATGAGCAGTTCTTC; CDR3 protein: CARGSPNEQFF
V gene: TRBV2; clone size: once; J gene: TRBJ1-1; D gene: TRBD1; CDR3 DNA: TGTGCCAGCAGACAGGGGGAAAGGAAAGCTTTCTTT; CDR3 protein: CASRQGERKAFF
V gene: TRBV7-7; clone size: -; J gene: TRBJ2-5; D gene: TRBD1; CDR3 DNA: TGTGCTAGCAGCCACACAGGGGTCAAGACCCAGTACTTC; CDR3 protein: CASSHTGVKTQYF
V gene: TRBV29-1; clone size: -; J gene: TRBJ2-3; D gene: -; CDR3 DNA: TGCAGCGTTGGCAGCGGCACAGATACGCAGTATTTT; CDR3 protein: CSVGSGTDTQYF
V gene: TRBV7-9; clone size: -; J gene: TRBJ1-2; D gene: TRBD1; CDR3 DNA: TGTGCCAGCAGCGGACAGGTGGGGGGTAACTATGGCTACACCTTC; CDR3 protein: CASSGQVGGNYGYTF